The clone carrying this T cell receptor (beta chain) was picked up many times. Its antigen is unidentified. The entry originates in a study of T cell repertoires in cytomegalovirus infection. Study information: Indicated by public TCR beta signatures were CMV infection and matching HLA type. Findings of the study overall: Across the ex vivo response, the dominant clonotypes were HLA-C-restricted CMV-specific TCR beta clonotypes. Cumulative frequency of public TCR beta families picked out carriers of CMV plus the relevant HLA.

Germline V CDR1 and CDR2: SNHLY, FYNNEI. This CDR3 spans 15 amino acids. Trimming pared 2 bases from V and 3 bases from J, leaving 11 bases between. TCRdb ran MiXCR on the reads and lists one entry per CDR3 protein. Seen here are hundreds of thousands of distinct CDR3 sequences, roughly 12% observed once, and the top ten hold roughly a tenth. The sample comprised PBMCs. The chain is built from TRBV2 and TRBJ2-1; D is perhaps TRBD1 (7 bases). The source is a human donor in good health (CMV status not recorded). Some clones in this sample may be carry-over from other donors' samples. The CDR3 is CASSELQGGYNEQFF. CDR3 nucleotides: TGTGCCAGCAGTGAACTCCAGGGGGGCTACAATGAGCAGTTCTTC.